The next 28 T cell receptor beta chains were all read from a single sample in a study of regulatory T cells in long-lasting Graves disease. Indicated time point: persistent/refractory GD, antithyroid drugs over 5 years with positive TRAb. Following extraction of RNA from PBMCs, that RNA was used to make the TCR library. Relying on iRepertoire HTBI primers and Arm-PCR of CDR3 regions, the team built TCR beta libraries. In TCRdb, the multiplex PCR reads were re-called with MiXCR into one record per CDR3 protein. In the table there are about 460,000 distinct CDR3 sequences, approximately 22% of which are singletons. The sample in question was peripheral blood mononuclear cells (PBMCs), obtained when the disease was refractory, from a patient treated with antithyroid drugs. The origin of the receptors is a female donor with Graves disease.

The chain couples TRBV30 to TRBJ2-2, with 10 bases that match TRBD1. V trimming: 4 bases; J trimming: 7 bases; junction bases outside the gene matches: 6. CDR1 is GTSNPN and CDR2 is SVGIG in the germline V gene (reference sequence). The CDR3 totals 14 residues. CDR3: CAWKRDRGIGELFF. CDR3 in DNA: TGTGCCTGGAAAAGGGACAGGGGCATCGGGGAGCTGTTTTTT.

This clonotype was seen repeatedly, ten times or more. V gene TRBV6-2 or TRBV6-3 combines with J gene TRBJ1-6; D is undetermined. Trimming left V 6 bases short and J 5 bases short, with 11 bases between. Per germline, CDR1 MNHEY and CDR2 SVGEGT. This CDR3 is 14 amino acids long. The CDR3 coding sequence is TGTGCCAGCAGGACGACACCGGATAATTCACCCCTCCACTTT. The encoded protein is CASRTTPDNSPLHF.

V and J are TRBV7-2 and TRBJ1-5; D not certain. The CDR3 is 15 residues long. Trimming left V 5 bases short and J 0 bases short, with 11 bases between. Per germline, CDR1 SGHTA and CDR2 FQGNSA. CDR3 amino acids: CASSPTMDSNQPQHF. For the CDR3, the DNA is TGTGCCAGCAGCCCCACCATGGATAGCAATCAGCCCCAGCATTTT.

Many counts were recorded for this clonotype. For the CDR3, the DNA is TGTGCCAGCAGTGCGAGGACCGAGCACACTGAAGCTTTCTTT. This encodes CASSARTEHTEAFF. The chain combines TRBV27 with TRBJ1-1, with D uncertain. CDR1 MNHEY and CDR2 SMNVEV come from the germline V gene (reference sequence). This CDR3 comprises 14 residues. The V gene lost 5 bases and the J gene lost 3 bases, with 13 bases spanning the gap.

This clonotype came up many times. CDR3 DNA sequence: TGTGCCAGCAGTTACAGTTCGGCGACAGAAGCTTTCTTT. It yields the protein CASSYSSATEAFF. The chain combines TRBV6-5 with TRBJ1-1; D is uncertain. CDR1 is MNHEY and CDR2 is SVGAGI in the germline V gene. The V gene lost 2 bases and the J gene lost 8 bases, with 12 bases spanning the gap. CDR3 length: 13 residues.

This clonotype was counted at least ten times. The V call is TRBV12-3 or TRBV12-4, the J call TRBJ2-7; a weak D match, TRBD2 (7 bases). Trimming stripped 10 bases from V and 11 bases from J, with 18 bases between. The CDR3 length is 11 residues. Here the CDR3 DNA reads TGTGCCATGGGGGCGGGAGTCGGGGAGTACTTC. Amino acids: CAMGAGVGEYF.

The genes are TRBV7-3 and TRBJ1-1, with 10 bases matching TRBD1. The ends lost 5 bases at V and 5 bases at J; junction bases unmatched: 5. Germline V lookup: CDR1 SGHTA, CDR2 FQGTGA. The CDR3 runs 14 residues. Written as DNA, the CDR3 is TGTGCCAGCAGCCAGACAGGGGGCGAGACTGAAGCTTTCTTT. Translation gives CASSQTGGETEAFF.

Ten or more counts support this clonotype. The rearrangement uses TRBV28 and TRBJ2-5; 8 bases are a match to TRBD2. The CDR3 sequence is 15 residues long. The V segment lost 7 bases and the J segment 5 bases; nucleotides outside the gene matches: 12. Germline-derived CDR1 and CDR2 are MDHEN and SYDVKM. Here the CDR3 reads CASMSGRGGRETQYF. The CDR3 DNA reads as TGTGCCAGCATGTCTGGCCGGGGGGGCCGCGAGACCCAGTACTTC.

The chain is built from TRBV20-1 and TRBJ2-7; no clear D. The CDR3 length is 14 residues. V shed 0 bases and J shed 3 bases, with 12 bases lying between them. The germline CDR1 and CDR2 sequences are DFQATT and SNEGSKA (reference sequence). For the CDR3, the DNA is TGCAGTGCTAGAGAGGGCTCCAGCTTCTACGAGCAGTACTTC. Protein product: CSAREGSSFYEQYF.

The chain couples TRBV9 to TRBJ2-5; 9 bases map to TRBD1. Per the germline V gene, CDR1 is SGDLS and CDR2 is YYNGEE. V trimming: 4 bases; J trimming: 4 bases; junction bases outside the gene matches: 5. This CDR3 spans 14 amino acids. In nucleotides, the CDR3 is TGTGCCAGCAGCCCTAGGACAGGGGCAGAGACCCAGTACTTC. Amino acid sequence: CASSPRTGAETQYF.

Only one count was recorded for this clonotype. The genes are TRBV7-9 and TRBJ1-1; possibly TRBD1 for D (6 bases). CDR1 SEHNR and CDR2 FQNEAQ come from the germline V gene (reference sequence). Trimming took 4 bases from V and 7 from J, leaving 16 bases between them. The CDR3 contains 14 residues. CDR3 nucleotides: TGTGCCAGCAGCTCAGGGGTAAAGTTCGGTGAAGCTTTCTTT. Protein: CASSSGVKFGEAFF.

A word on this clonotype: This may be a read error, as it is one base from a much larger clone. This rearrangement joins TRBV7-6 to TRBJ2-2; D is perhaps TRBD1 (6 bases). The CDR3 is 17 amino acids. Germline assignment: CDR1 SGHVS and CDR2 FNYEAQ. Here the CDR3 DNA reads TGTGCCAGCAGCTTAGCGAAGGGGTCAGGGGTCGTCGGGGAGCTGCTTTTT. The encoded protein is CASSLAKGSGVVGELLF.

This clonotype was observed at least ten times. The chain recombines TRBV12-3 or TRBV12-4 with TRBJ1-6; 9 nucleotides agree with TRBD1. Trimming took 5 bases from V and 3 from J; bases not matched to a gene: 5. The CDR3 has 16 residues. The CDR3 DNA reads as TGTGCCAGCAGTCCGGGGACAGGGATCTATAATTCACCCCTCCACTTT. It translates to CASSPGTGIYNSPLHF.

This clonotype was detected a few times. The rearrangement links TRBV29-1 to TRBJ2-7; TRBD1 matches 11 bases. Germline lookup yields CDR1 SQVTM and CDR2 ANQGSEA. V was pared by 3 bases and J by 2 bases, with 3 bases of the junction left unmatched. This CDR3 spans 14 amino acids. This CDR3 reads CSVDPGQGAYEQYF. The DNA for the CDR3 is TGCAGCGTTGATCCGGGACAGGGGGCCTACGAGCAGTACTTC.

This clonotype came up many times. The chain combines TRBV27 with TRBJ2-7; 8 bases fit TRBD1. Germline lookup yields CDR1 MNHEY and CDR2 SMNVEV (reference sequence). The CDR3 is made up of 15 amino acids. With 4 bases clipped from V and 5 bases from J, the junction kept 10 bases outside the gene matches. The CDR3 nucleotides are TGTGCCAGCAGTTCGCGTAGCAGGGGGCTCCACGAGCAGTACTTC. It translates to CASSSRSRGLHEQYF.

In this sample, this clonotype turned up many times. The J gene is TRBJ1-1, the V gene TRBV7-2; D not certain. Germline lookup yields CDR1 SGHTA and CDR2 FQGNSA. Trimming removed 9 bases from V and 0 bases from J, with 11 bases in between. The CDR3 length is 13 residues. The CDR3 here is CASSYHMNTEAFF. In DNA, the CDR3 is TGTGCCAGTTCTTATCATATGAACACTGAAGCTTTCTTT. Variable domain in full (rest from reference TRBV7-2 and TRBJ1-1): GAGVSQSPSNKVTEKGKDVELRCDPISGHTALYWYRQSLGQGLEFLIYFQGNSAPDKSGLPSDRFSAERTGGSVSTLTIQRTQQEDSAVYLCASSYHMNTEAFFGQGTRLTVV.

This sequence joins TRBV20-1 and TRBJ2-7; 8 nucleotides align to TRBD2. Per germline, CDR1 DFQATT and CDR2 SNEGSKA (reference sequence). This CDR3 has 11 residues. The chain's CDR3 is CIAGGSYEQYF. CDR3 nucleotide sequence: TGCATCGCGGGGGGCTCCTACGAGCAGTACTTC.

V gene TRBV12-3 or TRBV12-4 combines with J gene TRBJ2-3; no definite D call. V gave up 11 bases and J gave up 0 bases, with 12 bases separating them. CDR3 length equals 13 residues. The chain's CDR3 is CAVDTRSTDTQYF. CDR3 nucleotides: TGTGCCGTCGACACCCGGAGCACAGATACGCAGTATTTT.

This clonotype appeared a few times. The rearrangement links TRBV20-1 to TRBJ2-1; D uncertain. Per the germline V gene, CDR1 is DFQATT and CDR2 is SNEGSKA (reference sequence). The V and J ends lost 2 bases and 3 bases respectively, with 11 bases between them. The CDR3 spans 14 residues. The CDR3 DNA reads as TGCAGTGCTAGATCCTGGCGGAACTACAATGAGCAGTTCTTC. Its protein product is CSARSWRNYNEQFF.

This clonotype was recorded at least ten times. For the CDR3, the DNA is TGTGCCAGCAGCCCGGGGGGCCGAATCATGGCCCAGCATTTT. It translates to CASSPGGRIMAQHF. The rearrangement uses TRBV28 and TRBJ1-5; TRBD1 is a possible D gene (6 bases). Trimming left V 6 bases short and J 11 bases short, with 20 bases between. Germline V gene sequence: CDR1 MDHEN, CDR2 SYDVKM. There are 14 residues in the CDR3.

This clonotype has a handful of counts. This chain uses TRBV9 with TRBJ2-2, with a weak D call TRBD2 (6 bases). Germline V gene data show CDR1 as SGDLS and CDR2 as YYNGEE. V shed 2 bases and J shed 1 base, with 12 bases lying between them. This CDR3 has 16 amino acids. Here the CDR3 DNA reads TGTGCCAGCAGCGTTAGGGCTAGCGTGAACACCGGGGAGCTGTTTTTT. Residues: CASSVRASVNTGELFF.

This clonotype was counted only a few times. The V and J genes are TRBV20-1 and TRBJ1-2; 7 positions match TRBD1. CDR1 and CDR2 (germline): DFQATT, SNEGSKA (reference sequence). Trimming removed 2 bases from V and 2 bases from J; junction bases left unmatched: 11. The CDR3 contains 16 residues. The CDR3 nucleotides read TGCAGTGCTAGAAGAGGGGGCGCGCTCAGGAACTATGGCTACACCTTC. Its protein is CSARRGGALRNYGYTF.

The sample holds a few counts of this clonotype. The V call is TRBV7-3, the J call TRBJ2-1, with 9 bases that match TRBD2. Germline V gene lookup returns CDR1 SGHTA and CDR2 FQGTGA. The V segment lost 2 bases and the J segment 4 bases; nucleotides outside the gene matches: 3. The CDR3 totals 15 residues. Here the CDR3 DNA reads TGTGCCAGCAGCTTAGATAGCGGGAGTTACAATGAGCAGTTCTTC. This gives the protein CASSLDSGSYNEQFF.

This clonotype appeared a few times. The chain has TRBV3-1 and TRBJ2-3; the D gene is possibly TRBD1 (6 bases). This CDR3 has 16 residues. V was clipped by 1 base and J by 0 bases, with 11 bases between them. Germline assignment: CDR1 LGHDT and CDR2 YNNKEL (reference sequence). CDR3 sequence (DNA): TGTGCCAGCAGCCAAGGATATGGGGGCAGCACAGATACGCAGTATTTT. It translates to CASSQGYGGSTDTQYF.

This clonotype appeared many times. The chain is built from TRBV28 and TRBJ2-2; D unclear. Trimming stripped 8 bases from V and 2 bases from J, with 9 bases between. CDR3 length equals 13 residues. The germline gives CDR1 MDHEN, CDR2 SYDVKM. The CDR3 nucleotides are TGTGCCAGCGGATCCCGAAACACCGGGGAGCTGTTTTTT. This encodes CASGSRNTGELFF.

This clonotype was picked up a small number of times. The J gene is TRBJ2-2, the V gene TRBV6-1; 7 positions agree with TRBD1. The germline V gene encodes CDR1 MNHNS and CDR2 SASEGT. V lost 7 bases to trimming and J lost 5 bases; unmatched junction nucleotides: 7. The CDR3 spans 14 residues. The CDR3 DNA reads TGTGCCAGCACCATAATACAGGGGACCGGGGAGCTGTTTTTT. This gives the protein CASTIIQGTGELFF.

As to this clonotype: A read error is possible here, since a much larger clone lies one base away. V is TRBV6-1 and J is TRBJ2-7, with 7 bases identical to TRBD1. Germline assignment: CDR1 MNHNS and CDR2 SASEGT. The CDR3 runs to 14 residues. In DNA form, the CDR3 reads TGTGCCGGCAGGGGGACACTGAGCTCCTACGAGCAGTACTTC. The encoded protein is CAGRGTLSSYEQYF.

This clonotype was observed many times. V is TRBV6-1 and J is TRBJ1-1; D call uncertain. CDR1 MNHNS and CDR2 SASEGT come from the germline V gene. This CDR3 contains 11 residues. Trimming removed 6 bases at V and 6 bases at J, with 8 bases between. The CDR3 is CASRNGPEAFF. DNA for the CDR3: TGTGCCAGCAGAAACGGCCCTGAAGCTTTCTTT.